Listed here are 4 T cell receptor beta chains from one sample, sequenced in a study of blood T cell repertoires in COVID-19. Sequencing was performed with immunoSEQ multiplex PCR; in TCRdb, only in-frame clones are kept and a portion is missing. The top ten clones hold 3.5% to 4% of a sample with approximately 220,000 clones, 86% of them seen once. The sample was PBMCs or T cells enriched from blood (not recorded which). The receptors stem from a woman aged 40 to 50 with acute COVID-19.

The J gene is TRBJ2-1, the V gene TRBV5-6; 12 positions match TRBD2. V lost 4 bases, J lost 4 bases, and 12 bases stayed unmatched. The CDR3 is made up of 18 amino acids. The germline CDR1 and CDR2 sequences are SGHDT and YYEEEE. CDR3 loop: CASSTTSGRSVNYNEQFF. In nucleotides, the CDR3 is TGTGCCAGCAGCACCACTAGCGGGAGGTCCGTTAATTACAATGAGCAGTTCTTC.

This rearrangement joins TRBV29-1 to TRBJ2-2; 12 positions agree with TRBD2. This CDR3 spans 16 amino acids. CDR1 SQVTM and CDR2 ANQGSEA come from the germline V gene. V lost 1 base to trimming and J lost 4 bases; unmatched junction nucleotides: 4. The CDR3 DNA sequence: TGCAGCGTTGAAGGACTAGCGGGAGAAAGCACCGGGGAGCTGTTTTTT. Amino acid sequence: CSVEGLAGESTGELFF.

DNA for the CDR3: TGTGCCCCCCCTACCTGGCAGTACTTC. Amino acids: CAPPTWQYF. The chain combines TRBV28 with TRBJ2-7, with unresolved D. There are 9 residues in the CDR3. V dropped 11 bases and J dropped 9 bases, with 11 bases sitting between them. Per germline, CDR1 MDHEN and CDR2 SYDVKM.

The gene calls are TRBV11-3 and TRBJ2-1; D might be TRBD1 (6 bases). V lost 5 bases, J lost 0 bases, and 14 bases lay in between. CDR3 size: 16 residues. Germline CDR1 and CDR2: SGHNT and YENEEA. CDR3 bases: TGTGCCAGCAGCCCTACAGGGTTAAGCTCCTACAATGAGCAGTTCTTC. Translated: CASSPTGLSSYNEQFF.